This entry describes one T cell receptor beta chain. These data originate in a study of blood T cell repertoires in COVID-19. Overall study: Nucleic acid was either cDNA or gDNA, and it came from T cells, B-cell-depleted T cells, or PBMCs.

CDR1 is PRHDT and CDR2 is FYEKMQ in the germline V gene (reference sequence). V lost 4 bases to trimming and J lost 1 base, with 13 bases between them. The CDR3 is 15 amino acids. Seattle's cohort entered during active infection and was followed longitudinally. As processed by the authors: Cell counts per sample came from amplifying reference gene primers. Method: immunoSEQ multiplex PCR; TCRdb's copy keeps in-frame clones and lacks some. From that table come the V and J calls and clone size; the DNA was used to work out D and trimming. Of some 65,000 clones in the sample, about 90% are singletons; the top ten hold approximately 0.49%.

The TCR sequence derives from a man between 45 and 60 years old with COVID-19, enrolled during active disease. The V call is TRBV13, the J call TRBJ1-1; the D is unclear. Material for sequencing was peripheral blood. DNA for the CDR3: TGTGCCAGCAGCTCATTAAACCTCAGGAACACTGAAGCTTTCTTT. It translates to CASSSLNLRNTEAFF.